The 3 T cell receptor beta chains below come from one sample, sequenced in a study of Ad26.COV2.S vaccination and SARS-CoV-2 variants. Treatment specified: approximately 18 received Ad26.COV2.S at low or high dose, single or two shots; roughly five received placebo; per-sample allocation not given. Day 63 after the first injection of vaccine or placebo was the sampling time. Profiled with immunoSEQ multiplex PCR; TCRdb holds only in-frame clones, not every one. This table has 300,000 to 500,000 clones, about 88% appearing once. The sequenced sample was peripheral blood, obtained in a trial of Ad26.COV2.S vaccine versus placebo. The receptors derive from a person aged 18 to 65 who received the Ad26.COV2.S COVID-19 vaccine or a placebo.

The CDR3 loop is CASSLGGTGVIGDTEAFF. The CDR3, as DNA: TGTGCCAGCAGCTTAGGTGGGACAGGGGTTATTGGCGACACTGAAGCTTTCTTT. This rearrangement joins TRBV7-9 to TRBJ1-1, with 10 bases fitting TRBD1. The CDR3 has 18 amino acids. Germline CDR1 and CDR2: SEHNR and FQNEAQ (reference sequence). V shed 1 base, J shed 3 bases, and the junction held 11 bases outside the gene matches.

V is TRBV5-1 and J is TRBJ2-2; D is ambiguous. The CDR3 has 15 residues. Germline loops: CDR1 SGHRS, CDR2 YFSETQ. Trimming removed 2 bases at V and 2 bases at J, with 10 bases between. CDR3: CASSFSTVNTGELFF. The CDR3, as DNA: TGCGCCAGCAGCTTCTCGACCGTTAACACCGGGGAGCTGTTTTTT. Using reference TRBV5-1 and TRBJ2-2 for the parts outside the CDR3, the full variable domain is KAGVTQTPRYLIKTRGQQVTLSCSPISGHRSVSWYQQTPGQGLQFLFEYFSETQRNKGNFPGRFSGRQFSNSRSEMNVSTLELGDSALYLCASSFSTVNTGELFFGEGSRLTVL.

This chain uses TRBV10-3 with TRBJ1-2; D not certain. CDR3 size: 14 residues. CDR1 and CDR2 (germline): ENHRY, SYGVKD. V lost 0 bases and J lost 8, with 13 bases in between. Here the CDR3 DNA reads TGTGCCATCAGTGAGTCAGGTCAGGCCATAGGCTACACCTTC. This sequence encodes CAISESGQAIGYTF.